Below, 7 T cell receptor beta chains from the same sample are listed, as sequenced in a study of vaccination and CD4 T cells after COVID-19 (dated by TCRdb to 2022 to 2024). Library method: PCR. Sequencer: Illumina iSeq 100. TCR sequencing of DNA from cultured CD4+ T cells used the Oncomine TCR Beta short-read assay at the Johns Hopkins FTIC core. TCRdb handled the public reads itself, with Q25 trimming in fastp and clone calling in MiXCR, and kept productive beta chains. When rows share a CDR3 protein, they turn into one entry using the most common DNA and genes. The table for this sample lists some 21,000 distinct CDR3 sequences; 46% of them were counted only once. The ten largest account for 13% of the sample. This specimen's time point label, per the study, means: late sampling 161 to 241 days after vaccination in three convalescent patients. Explained via the paper, the treatment or condition label denotes: roughly 10-day PBMC culture with coronavirus spike peptide pools or control peptides (ViraFEST assay).

Their antigens remain unidentified. This material consisted of CD4+ T cells from blood, cultured in vitro, taken about 7 months after SARS-CoV-2 vaccination. The source of these receptors is a human donor who had recovered from COVID-19.

Only a few counts were recorded for this clonotype. The chain is built from TRBV24-1 and TRBJ2-1, with 13 nucleotides matching TRBD2. CDR1 KGHDR and CDR2 SFDVKD come from the germline V gene. Losses at the gene ends were 9 bases for V and 8 bases for J; bases not matched to a gene: 3. This CDR3 spans 13 amino acids. CDR3 sequence (DNA): TGTGCCACCGGGACTAGCGGGATGGATGAGCAGTTCTTC. Its translation: CATGTSGMDEQFF.

The gene calls are TRBV7-2 and TRBJ2-7, with no clear D. The CDR3 sequence is 13 residues long. The V gene's germline CDR1 is SGHTA and CDR2 FQGNSA. The V and J ends lost 5 bases and 3 bases respectively, with 11 bases between them. CDR3 loop: CASSPPSRYEQYF. The CDR3 DNA reads TGTGCCAGCAGCCCCCCGAGTCGCTACGAGCAGTACTTC.

This clonotype was recorded only once. The rearrangement links TRBV10-3 to TRBJ1-5; no clear D. CDR1 ENHRY and CDR2 SYGVKD come from the germline V gene. Trimming left V 2 bases short and J 2 bases short, with 10 bases between. This CDR3 is built from 15 residues. DNA for the CDR3: TGTGCCATCAGTGAGGACGGGGATGGCAATCAGCCCCAGCATTTT. Amino acid sequence: CAISEDGDGNQPQHF.

This clonotype appeared a few times. The genes are TRBV7-9 and TRBJ2-2, with D possibly being TRBD1 or TRBD2 (6 bases each). V lost 5 bases to trimming and J lost 6 bases, with 19 bases between them. The length of the CDR3 is 16 residues. The germline CDR1 and CDR2 sequences are SEHNR and FQNEAQ (reference sequence). The CDR3: CASSRVGGGLPGELFF. DNA for the CDR3: TGTGCCAGCAGCCGCGTTGGAGGGGGTTTGCCCGGGGAGCTGTTTTTT.

The chain recombines TRBV6-5 with TRBJ2-7; unclear D gene. CDR1 is MNHEY and CDR2 is SVGAGI in the germline V gene. The V end lost 2 bases, the J end lost 5 bases, and 4 bases lay between the germline ends. The length of the CDR3 is 11 residues. The CDR3 region has the DNA TGTGCCAGCAGTTACAGCCACGAGCAGTACTTC. It yields the protein CASSYSHEQYF.

The V gene is TRBV12-3 or TRBV12-4, the J gene TRBJ2-5, with 8 bases lining up with TRBD1. The CDR3 is 15 residues long. The junction had 11 bases not matched to a gene; V was cut back by 6 bases and J by 5 bases. This CDR3 is CASRLTGAPGETQYF. The CDR3 nucleotides are TGTGCCAGCAGGTTGACAGGGGCCCCGGGGGAGACCCAGTACTTC.

The rearrangement joins TRBV29-1 to TRBJ1-6; D remains ambiguous. Germline lookup yields CDR1 SQVTM and CDR2 ANQGSEA. The CDR3 covers 13 residues. V was cut by 4 bases and J by 7 bases, with 11 bases left in between. The CDR3 is CSVGQDQNSPLHF. The CDR3 coding sequence is TGCAGCGTTGGTCAGGACCAAAATTCACCCCTCCACTTT.